These 21 T cell receptor beta chains were sequenced from one sample in a study of a mutant IDH1 vaccine in newly diagnosed glioma. Time point reported: baseline, week 1 (first vaccination visit). Indicated treatment: pre-vaccination baseline after standard-of-care therapy. Here immunoSEQ multiplex PCR was the method, and the copy in TCRdb shows in-frame clones only, minus some. This repertoire shows around 37,000 clones, 78% found once; its top ten account for approximately 9.1%. Sequenced here: PBMCs, sampled from a glioma patient treated with radiotherapy, temozolomide or both. The receptors were sampled from a man aged 40-50 years with glioma. Some clones in this sample may be carry-over from other donors' samples.

The rearrangement links TRBV5-1 to TRBJ2-1; D is undetermined. Germline CDR1 and CDR2: SGHRS and YFSETQ. The CDR3 extends over 12 amino acids. V was trimmed by 2 bases and J by 10 bases, leaving 10 bases between them. CDR3 residues: CASSFESVEQFF. Written as DNA, the CDR3 is TGCGCCAGCAGCTTTGAAAGCGTGGAGCAGTTCTTC.

This clone was recorded once. The rearrangement uses TRBV11-2 and TRBJ2-7, with D unclear. The germline CDR1 and CDR2 sequences are SGHAT and FQNNGV. The V end lost 5 bases, the J end lost 7 bases, and 15 bases lay between the germline ends. The length of the CDR3 is 13 residues. The CDR3 reads CASSPRLVWEQYF. In nucleotides, the CDR3 is TGTGCCAGCAGCCCACGGTTGGTCTGGGAGCAGTACTTC.

The V call is TRBV5-1, the J call TRBJ2-1, with 12 bases lining up with TRBD2. The CDR3 extends over 15 amino acids. The junction had 1 base not matched to a gene; V was cut back by 2 bases and J by 4 bases. Per germline, CDR1 SGHRS and CDR2 YFSETQ. The CDR3 spells CASSLTSGGYNEQFF. CDR3 sequence (DNA): TGCGCCAGCAGCTTAACTAGCGGGGGGTACAATGAGCAGTTCTTC.

The chain couples TRBV9 to TRBJ1-4, with 8 bases fitting TRBD1. J lost 0 bases, V lost 4 bases, and 2 bases had no gene match. This CDR3 is built from 15 residues. Germline values: CDR1 SGDLS, CDR2 YYNGEE. The CDR3 coding sequence is TGTGCCAGCAGCAAGGACAGGGCAACTAATGAAAAACTGTTTTTT. Its translation is CASSKDRATNEKLFF. Together with reference TRBV9 and TRBJ1-4, the CDR3 gives the full variable domain: DSGVTQTPKHLITATGQRVTLRCSPRSGDLSVYWYQQSLDQGLQFLIQYYNGEERAKGNILERFSAQQFPDLHSELNLSSLELGDSALYFCASSKDRATNEKLFFGSGTQLSVL.

The chain couples TRBV30 to TRBJ2-3, with D possibly TRBD2 on 6 matching bases. CDR3 length: 15 amino acids. CDR1 GTSNPN and CDR2 SVGIG come from the germline V gene (reference sequence). Trimming took 4 bases from V and 3 from J, leaving 17 bases between them. The CDR3 region is CAWTRASALTDTQYF. In nucleotides, the CDR3 is TGTGCCTGGACCCGGGCTAGCGCCCTTACAGATACGCAGTATTTT.

The chain is built from TRBV11-2 and TRBJ2-7; D is perhaps TRBD2 (6 bases). The length of the CDR3 is 15 residues. V lost 5 bases and J lost 2, with 16 bases in between. Germline CDR1 and CDR2: SGHAT and FQNNGV. The DNA of the CDR3 is TGTGCCAGCAGCCTCACGTTTGGAGGGACCTACGAGCAGTACTTC. Translating it yields CASSLTFGGTYEQYF.

This chain uses TRBV30 with TRBJ1-4, with 10 bases fitting TRBD1. Germline lookup yields CDR1 GTSNPN and CDR2 SVGIG (reference sequence). CDR3 length: 15 residues. V dropped 3 bases and J dropped 5; count of bases not matched to a gene: 6. DNA for the CDR3: TGTGCCTGGAGCTCCCAGACAGGGGGCAATGAAAAACTGTTTTTT. Protein product: CAWSSQTGGNEKLFF.

The J gene is TRBJ2-6, the V gene TRBV9; a possible D gene is TRBD2 (7 bases). The germline V gene encodes CDR1 SGDLS and CDR2 YYNGEE. V lost 0 bases, J lost 1 base, and 23 bases lay in between. This CDR3 spans 21 amino acids. The CDR3 protein is CASSVGGIWRGLHSGANVLTF. The CDR3 nucleotides read TGTGCCAGCAGCGTAGGGGGGATTTGGCGGGGGCTTCATTCTGGGGCCAACGTCCTGACTTTC.

This clone was picked up one time. This rearrangement joins TRBV7-9 to TRBJ2-7, with D tentatively TRBD2 (6 bases). Germline V lookup: CDR1 SEHNR, CDR2 FQNEAQ (reference sequence). The CDR3 length is 12 residues. Trimming removed 5 bases at V and 5 bases at J, with 10 bases between. This chain's CDR3 is CASSGGEHEQYF. The DNA for the CDR3 is TGTGCCAGCAGCGGAGGGGAGCACGAGCAGTACTTC.

J is TRBJ2-1 and V is TRBV6-8; TRBD1 aligns across 7 bases. Unmatched junction bases numbered 15, after V lost 3 bases and J lost 4 bases. The germline gives CDR1 MNHGY, CDR2 SAAAGT. CDR3 size: 18 residues. The CDR3 loop reads CASSYNYGTAIGYNEQFF. Here the CDR3 DNA reads TGTGCCAGCAGTTATAACTACGGGACAGCTATTGGGTACAATGAGCAGTTCTTC.

V is TRBV4-1 and J is TRBJ2-5; 8 positions agree with TRBD1. With V trimmed by 2 bases and J by 5 bases, 7 bases remained unmatched. The V gene's germline CDR1 is MGHRA and CDR2 YSYEKL. The CDR3 consists of 15 residues. DNA of the CDR3: TGCGCCAGCAGCCAACAGGGGGCGCCGTGGGAGACCCAGTACTTC. It encodes CASSQQGAPWETQYF.

The V call is TRBV14, the J call TRBJ2-1; D is unresolved. The CDR3 has 13 amino acids. Deletions cut 3 bases from V and 7 bases from J, with 10 bases between. The germline V gene has CDR1 SGHDN and CDR2 FVKESK. The chain's CDR3 is CASSQALKNEQFF. The CDR3 nucleotides are TGTGCCAGCAGCCAGGCGCTCAAGAATGAGCAGTTCTTC. The full variable domain, completed using reference TRBV14 and TRBJ2-1, is EAGVTQFPSHSVIEKGQTVTLRCDPISGHDNLYWYRRVMGKEIKFLLHFVKESKQDESGMPNNRFLAERTGGTYSTLKVQPAELEDSGVYFCASSQALKNEQFFGPGTRLTVL.

The J gene is TRBJ2-1, the V gene TRBV7-2; D unresolved. Germline lookup yields CDR1 SGHTA and CDR2 FQGNSA. V lost 6 bases and J 0 bases, leaving 12 bases between the germline ends. This CDR3 spans 15 amino acids. The CDR3 coding sequence is TGTGCCAGCAGTAGTGACCAAAGCTCCTACAATGAGCAGTTCTTC. Amino acids: CASSSDQSSYNEQFF.

The chain links TRBV19 to TRBJ2-3; 8 nucleotides agree with TRBD2. V shed 3 bases and J 7 bases; nucleotides not matched to a gene: 3. The CDR3 sequence is 13 residues long. Germline V gives CDR1 LNHDA, CDR2 SQIVND (reference sequence). In DNA form, the CDR3 reads TGTGCCAGTAGTATCGGCGGGGGGAATACGCAGTATTTT. Translated, it gives CASSIGGGNTQYF. Together with reference TRBV19 and TRBJ2-3, the CDR3 gives the full variable domain: DGGITQSPKYLFRKEGQNVTLSCEQNLNHDAMYWYRQDPGQGLRLIYYSQIVNDFQKGDIAEGYSVSREKKESFPLTVTSAQKNPTAFYLCASSIGGGNTQYFGPGTRLTVL.

The V call is TRBV5-1, the J call TRBJ1-4; 7 bases align to TRBD1. The ends lost 3 bases at V and 5 bases at J; junction bases unmatched: 1. Germline V gene data show CDR1 as SGHRS and CDR2 as YFSETQ. The CDR3 loop spans 13 amino acids. The CDR3 sequence is CASSWDSNEKLFF. The CDR3 nucleotides read TGCGCCAGCAGCTGGGACAGCAATGAAAAACTGTTTTTT. Filled out from reference TRBV5-1 and TRBJ1-4, the complete variable domain reads KAGVTQTPRYLIKTRGQQVTLSCSPISGHRSVSWYQQTPGQGLQFLFEYFSETQRNKGNFPGRFSGRQFSNSRSEMNVSTLELGDSALYLCASSWDSNEKLFFGSGTQLSVL.

V usage is TRBV5-5 and J usage is TRBJ2-1; 10 bases are a match to TRBD2. Trimming took 1 base from V and 6 from J; bases not matched to a gene: 4. The CDR3 is 15 residues long. The germline V gene has CDR1 SGHKS and CDR2 YYEKEE (reference sequence). The CDR3 DNA sequence: TGTGCCAGCAGCTTGTCGGCTAGCGGGGGCAATGAGCAGTTCTTC. Protein product: CASSLSASGGNEQFF.

The rearrangement joins TRBV30 to TRBJ1-2; D is uncertain. Trimming shortened V by 3 bases and J by 2 bases, and 7 bases separated the two germline ends. Germline V gives CDR1 GTSNPN, CDR2 SVGIG (reference sequence). CDR3 length equals 12 residues. The CDR3: CAWRWWNYGYTF. CDR3 DNA: TGTGCCTGGAGGTGGTGGAACTATGGCTACACCTTC.

CDR3 sequence reads: CASSTRAPSAEQYF. The CDR3 DNA is TGTGCCAGCAGCACCAGGGCGCCTTCGGCCGAGCAGTACTTC. This rearrangement joins TRBV7-2 to TRBJ2-7; the D gene is possibly TRBD1 (5 bases). This CDR3 is built from 14 residues. The V and J ends lost 5 bases and 6 bases respectively, with 17 bases between them. The germline CDR1 and CDR2 sequences are SGHTA and FQGNSA. Full variable domain (missing parts from reference TRBV7-2 and TRBJ2-7): GAGVSQSPSNKVTEKGKDVELRCDPISGHTALYWYRQSLGQGLEFLIYFQGNSAPDKSGLPSDRFSAERTGGSVSTLTIQRTQQEDSAVYLCASSTRAPSAEQYFGPGTRLTVT.

In its sample, this clone was seen a few times. The chain is built from TRBV7-8 and TRBJ1-5, with TRBD1 identical over 7 bases. With V trimmed by 4 bases and J by 6 bases, 9 bases remained unmatched. The CDR3 extends over 15 amino acids. Germline CDR1 and CDR2: SGHVS and FQNEAQ. This CDR3 reads CASSSQGRSGQPQHF. Here the CDR3 DNA reads TGTGCCAGCAGCTCACAGGGGAGGAGCGGTCAGCCCCAGCATTTT. Filled out from reference TRBV7-8 and TRBJ1-5, the complete variable domain reads GAGVSQSPRYKVAKRGQDVALRCDPISGHVSLFWYQQALGQGPEFLTYFQNEAQLDKSGLPSDRFFAERPEGSVSTLKIQRTQQEDSAVYLCASSSQGRSGQPQHFGDGTRLSIL.

This clone was counted a single time. J is TRBJ2-7 and V is TRBV5-5, with D hard to call. CDR3 length equals 12 residues. Trimming left V 1 base short and J 6 bases short, with 8 bases between. Germline V CDR1 and CDR2: SGHKS, YYEKEE (reference sequence). Here the CDR3 reads CASSLTPREQYF. In DNA form, the CDR3 reads TGTGCCAGCAGCTTGACTCCGCGCGAGCAGTACTTC. Variable domain in full (rest from reference TRBV5-5 and TRBJ2-7): DAGVTQSPTHLIKTRGQQVTLRCSPISGHKSVSWYQQVLGQGPQFIFQYYEKEERGRGNFPDRFSARQFPNYSSELNVNALLLGDSALYLCASSLTPREQYFGPGTRLTVT.

The chain has TRBV15 and TRBJ1-6; possible D gene TRBD1, 6 bases. The CDR3 is 16 amino acids. The germline V gene has CDR1 LNHNV and CDR2 YYDKDF (reference sequence). V was trimmed by 0 bases and J by 5 bases, leaving 11 bases between them. In DNA form, the CDR3 reads TGTGCCACCAGCAGAGACCCAGACAGGAATAATTCACCCCTCCACTTT. Residues: CATSRDPDRNNSPLHF. Full variable domain (remainder filled in from reference TRBV15 and TRBJ1-6): DAMVIQNPRYQVTQFGKPVTLSCSQTLNHNVMYWYQQKSSQAPKLLFHYYDKDFNNEADTPDNFQSRRPNTSFCFLDIRSPGLGDTAMYLCATSRDPDRNNSPLHFGNGTRLTVT.